The clone carrying this T cell receptor (beta chain) was counted a single time. Its target is not known. Trimming stripped 4 bases from V and 3 bases from J, with 9 bases between. The CDR3 has 12 amino acids. CDR1 and CDR2 from the germline V gene are SQVTM and ANQGSEA. Amplification of TCR alpha and beta CDR3 regions from RNA used iRepertoire nested multiplex PCR. Tissue mRNA or PBMC total RNA, roughly 100-400 ng, went into one-step reverse transcription and amplification. TCRdb itself ran the multiplex PCR reads through MiXCR, one entry per CDR3 protein. The table has under 200,000 distinct CDR3 sequences, around 45% seen once. These data come from a study of glioma-infiltrating T cells. Overall study findings and caveats: CDR3 overlap between tissue and blood was very small.

The rearrangement joins TRBV29-1 to TRBJ1-1; D uncertain. Specimen: glioma tissue, nonneoplastic brain tissue, or PBMCs (not recorded which). The sequence was collected from a human donor with low-grade glioma or glioblastoma, undergoing nonglioma brain surgery, or in good health (not recorded which). CDR3 DNA: TGCAGCGTTGCCTACGGGGACACTGAAGCTTTCTTT. Translation gives CSVAYGDTEAFF.